These 24 T cell receptor beta chains were all obtained from the same sample, sequenced in a study of blood T cell repertoires in COVID-19. Assay: immunoSEQ multiplex PCR; the TCRdb copy retains only in-frame clones and omits some. The repertoire has roughly 500,000 clones, more than 75% of them found once; the top ten carry less than 2%. Sequenced: PBMCs or T cells enriched from blood (not recorded which). All receptors come from a woman in her thirties or forties who had recovered from COVID-19.

The rearrangement uses TRBV7-9 and TRBJ2-1; D may be TRBD2 (5 bases). CDR3 length: 13 residues. V lost 3 bases and J lost 5, with 8 bases in between. CDR1 is SEHNR, CDR2 FQNEAQ, per germline (reference sequence). This CDR3 is CASSFDYHNEQFF. Here the CDR3 DNA reads TGTGCCAGCAGCTTTGACTACCACAATGAGCAGTTCTTC. Variable domain in full (rest from reference TRBV7-9 and TRBJ2-1): DTGVSQNPRHKITKRGQNVTFRCDPISEHNRLYWYRQTLGQGPEFLTYFQNEAQLEKSRLLSDRFSAERPKGSFSTLEIQRTEQGDSAMYLCASSFDYHNEQFFGPGTRLTVL.

The chain links TRBV19 to TRBJ1-1; D ambiguous. Trimming left V 5 bases short and J 1 base short, with 11 bases between. The length of the CDR3 is 14 residues. CDR1 LNHDA and CDR2 SQIVND come from the germline V gene (reference sequence). In DNA form, the CDR3 reads TGTGCCAGTAGTGGAGATAGAGGGAACACTGAAGCTTTCTTT. This sequence encodes CASSGDRGNTEAFF.

The genes are TRBV7-2 and TRBJ2-3, with 9 bases that match TRBD2. Germline V CDR1 and CDR2: SGHTA, FQGNSA. V lost 4 bases to trimming and J lost 4 bases; unmatched junction nucleotides: 3. This CDR3 spans 14 amino acids. The chain's CDR3 is CASSSSGTADTQYF. DNA for the CDR3: TGTGCCAGCAGCTCTAGCGGGACGGCAGATACGCAGTATTTT.

The chain combines TRBV2 with TRBJ2-5; 8 nucleotides align to TRBD2. CDR1 SNHLY and CDR2 FYNNEI come from the germline V gene. The CDR3 contains 13 residues. Trimming removed 3 bases from V and 5 bases from J; junction bases left unmatched: 2. The CDR3 bases are TGTGCCAGCAGTGATACTAGCGGTGAGACCCAGTACTTC. Amino acids: CASSDTSGETQYF.

The genes are TRBV28 and TRBJ2-5, with D tentatively TRBD1 (5 bases). This CDR3 spans 15 amino acids. Germline V gene sequence: CDR1 MDHEN, CDR2 SYDVKM. V dropped 1 base and J dropped 5 bases, with 14 bases sitting between them. Written as DNA, the CDR3 is TGTGCCAGCAGTTTATTGGGGTTCAAGGGGGAGACCCAGTACTTC. It is translated as CASSLLGFKGETQYF. Full variable domain (remainder filled in from reference TRBV28 and TRBJ2-5): DVKVTQSSRYLVKRTGEKVFLECVQDMDHENMFWYRQDPGLGLRLIYFSYDVKMKEKGDIPEGYSVSREKKERFSLILESASTNQTSMYLCASSLLGFKGETQYFGPGTRLLVL.

This sequence joins TRBV5-8 and TRBJ2-7; TRBD2 matches 9 bases. J gave up 2 bases and V 4 bases, and 10 bases lay outside the gene matches. The CDR3 is made up of 16 amino acids. Germline CDR1 is SGHTS and CDR2 is YDEGEE. DNA for the CDR3: TGTGCCAGCAGCCTGGCAGCTAGCGGGATCGCCTACGAGCAGTACTTC. It yields the protein CASSLAASGIAYEQYF.

The gene calls are TRBV6-5 and TRBJ2-6, with 11 nucleotides matching TRBD1. V dropped 8 bases and J dropped 0; count of bases not matched to a gene: 0. The germline gives CDR1 MNHEY, CDR2 SVGAGI. The CDR3 is 15 residues long. CDR3 region: CASGTGGSGANVLTF. DNA for the CDR3: TGTGCCAGCGGGACAGGGGGCTCTGGGGCCAACGTCCTGACTTTC.

The rearrangement uses TRBV7-9 and TRBJ1-2; 9 bases fit TRBD1. The germline V gene encodes CDR1 SEHNR and CDR2 FQNEAQ (reference sequence). V lost 3 bases to trimming and J lost 5 bases; unmatched junction nucleotides: 7. The CDR3 is 15 amino acids. The CDR3 protein is CASSLGDRDPYGYTF. DNA of the CDR3: TGTGCCAGCAGCTTGGGGGACAGGGACCCTTATGGCTACACCTTC.

CDR3 DNA: TGTGCCACCAGCATAAGTCTTGGCGGAAACTACGAGCAGTACTTC. Translating gives CATSISLGGNYEQYF. The genes are TRBV15 and TRBJ2-7; no clear D gene. The germline gives CDR1 LNHNV, CDR2 YYDKDF (reference sequence). The germline V and J ends were trimmed by 4 bases and 3 bases, with 16 bases remaining between them. The CDR3 has 15 amino acids.

The CDR3 DNA reads as TGTGCCAGCAGCTCCCGGTTTGGGCTAGCTCCACACGAGCAGTACTTC. It encodes CASSSRFGLAPHEQYF. The gene calls are TRBV5-6 and TRBJ2-7; the D gene is possibly TRBD2 (5 bases). The CDR3 contains 16 residues. Germline V gives CDR1 SGHDT, CDR2 YYEEEE. Trimming took off 3 bases at V and 5 bases at J, with 21 bases between the two ends.

The chain couples TRBV5-1 to TRBJ2-5; 9 bases are shared with TRBD2. CDR1 is SGHRS, CDR2 YFSETQ, per germline. This CDR3 is 16 amino acids long. The V and J ends lost 0 bases and 5 bases, in that order; junction bases with no gene match: 8. As DNA, the CDR3 is TGCGCCAGCAGCTTGGTAGGACTAGCGTTGGTTGAGACCCAGTACTTC. As protein: CASSLVGLALVETQYF.

The rearrangement links TRBV7-9 to TRBJ1-6, with a tentative D call TRBD1 (6 bases). The germline V gene encodes CDR1 SEHNR and CDR2 FQNEAQ (reference sequence). Trimming cost V 1 base and J 19 bases, with 17 bases left between them. The CDR3 totals 13 residues. CDR3 bases: TGTGCCAGCAGCTTAGGGGGGACATCCCTTATTCACTTT. Translated, it gives CASSLGGTSLIHF.

The chain uses TRBV5-5 and TRBJ1-6, with 7 bases that match TRBD1. The CDR3 covers 14 residues. Germline CDR1 reads SGHKS; CDR2 reads YYEKEE (reference sequence). V lost 0 bases and J lost 11; bases outside the gene matches: 5. The CDR3 DNA follows: TGTGCCAGCAGCTTGGGACAGGGAAGTCCACCCCTCCACTTT. Protein: CASSLGQGSPPLHF. The full variable domain, with the rest looked up from reference TRBV5-5 and TRBJ1-6, is DAGVTQSPTHLIKTRGQQVTLRCSPISGHKSVSWYQQVLGQGPQFIFQYYEKEERGRGNFPDRFSARQFPNYSSELNVNALLLGDSALYLCASSLGQGSPPLHFGNGTRLTVT.

The chain employs TRBV5-1 and TRBJ1-5; D is uncertain. Germline V CDR1 and CDR2: SGHRS, YFSETQ. Trimming took off 2 bases at V and 4 bases at J, with 19 bases between the two ends. The length of the CDR3 is 17 residues. The DNA for the CDR3 is TGCGCCAGCAGCTTTGGTGATGGTTCGGTCCCTAATCAGCCCCAGCATTTT. This gives the protein CASSFGDGSVPNQPQHF.

This clone has a handful of counts. J is TRBJ2-1 and V is TRBV30, with TRBD1 matching over 9 bases. J was trimmed by 4 bases and V by 2 bases; bases with no gene match: 6. This CDR3 region has 15 residues. Germline V CDR1 and CDR2: GTSNPN, SVGIG (reference sequence). CDR3 sequence reads: CAWSPTGGGYNEQFF. CDR3 sequence (DNA): TGTGCCTGGAGTCCCACAGGGGGCGGGTACAATGAGCAGTTCTTC.

The J gene is TRBJ2-5, the V gene TRBV10-1, with 10 bases matching TRBD2. V shed 0 bases, J shed 3 bases, and the junction held 1 base outside the gene matches. This CDR3 contains 15 residues. Germline V gene lookup returns CDR1 WNHNN and CDR2 SYGVQD (reference sequence). CDR3 in DNA: TGCGCCAGCAGTGAGTCCGGGACTAGCGAAGAGACCCAGTACTTC. Translation: CASSESGTSEETQYF.

This clone occurred a few times. The chain couples TRBV5-6 to TRBJ1-6, with 9 bases lining up with TRBD1. Germline loops: CDR1 SGHDT, CDR2 YYEEEE. Germline trimming cut 2 bases from V and 4 bases from J; bases unmatched to any gene: 4. This CDR3 contains 16 residues. The DNA of the CDR3 is TGTGCCAGCAGCTTAGGACAGGGGATTTATAATTCACCCCTCCACTTT. This sequence encodes CASSLGQGIYNSPLHF. Full variable domain (rest looked up from reference TRBV5-6 and TRBJ1-6): DAGVTQSPTHLIKTRGQQVTLRCSPKSGHDTVSWYQQALGQGPQFIFQYYEEEERQRGNFPDRFSGHQFPNYSSELNVNALLLGDSALYLCASSLGQGIYNSPLHFGNGTRLTVT.

This chain joins TRBV12-5 and TRBJ1-5; perhaps TRBD1 as D (6 bases). Germline assignment: CDR1 LGHNT and CDR2 FRNRAP. V dropped 2 bases and J dropped 6 bases, with 14 bases sitting between them. The CDR3 is made up of 15 amino acids. DNA of the CDR3: TGTGCTAGTGGTTTGTTTACAGGGACGGGTCAGCCCCAGCATTTT. It yields the protein CASGLFTGTGQPQHF.

The chain couples TRBV7-9 to TRBJ1-3; D unclear. Germline V gene sequence: CDR1 SEHNR, CDR2 FQNEAQ (reference sequence). Trimming pared 5 bases from V and 1 base from J, leaving 6 bases between. The CDR3 runs to 13 residues. The CDR3, as DNA: TGTGCCAGCAGCCCGCTATCTGGAAACACCATATATTTT. Encoded protein: CASSPLSGNTIYF.

This chain uses TRBV6-5 with TRBJ2-7; 8 bases map to TRBD1. The ends lost 7 bases at V and 6 bases at J; junction bases unmatched: 11. There are 14 residues in the CDR3. Germline V gene sequence: CDR1 MNHEY, CDR2 SVGAGI. CDR3 DNA sequence: TGTGCCAGCAAGGTCGGGACAGGCCCCACCGAGCAGTACTTC. Encoded protein: CASKVGTGPTEQYF.

The sample holds a few counts of this clone. This rearrangement joins TRBV7-9 to TRBJ2-1, with a possible D match to TRBD2 (6 bases). V lost 7 bases and J lost 3, with 13 bases in between. The CDR3 consists of 14 residues. Germline CDR1 SEHNR, CDR2 FQNEAQ (reference sequence). The CDR3 loop reads CASTSGGSYNEQFF. The CDR3 DNA reads as TGTGCCAGCACCTCTGGAGGGAGCTACAATGAGCAGTTCTTC.

This chain uses TRBV2 with TRBJ2-5; 9 bases fit TRBD2. CDR1 and CDR2 from the germline V gene are SNHLY and FYNNEI. V lost 4 bases to trimming and J lost 2 bases; unmatched junction nucleotides: 8. This CDR3 contains 16 residues. CDR3 region: CASSVSSGRLQETQYF. CDR3 coding DNA: TGTGCCAGCAGTGTGAGTAGCGGGAGATTACAAGAGACCCAGTACTTC.

This chain links TRBV7-8 with TRBJ2-4; TRBD1 matches 9 bases. Germline V gene data show CDR1 as SGHVS and CDR2 as FQNEAQ. V was clipped by 2 bases and J by 0 bases; unmatched bases: 11. This CDR3 has 19 residues. CDR3 sequence: CASSLLGRAGQGAKNIQYF. In DNA, the CDR3 is TGTGCCAGCAGCTTATTGGGTCGTGCGGGACAGGGAGCCAAAAACATTCAGTACTTC. Supplemented by reference TRBV7-8 and TRBJ2-4, the full variable domain reads GAGVSQSPRYKVAKRGQDVALRCDPISGHVSLFWYQQALGQGPEFLTYFQNEAQLDKSGLPSDRFFAERPEGSVSTLKIQRTQQEDSAVYLCASSLLGRAGQGAKNIQYFGAGTRLSVL.

This clone occurred once. The chain is built from TRBV10-3 and TRBJ1-4; a possible D gene is TRBD1 (5 bases). CDR1 ENHRY and CDR2 SYGVKD come from the germline V gene. V shed 0 bases and J shed 5 bases, with 10 bases lying between them. CDR3 size: 15 residues. CDR3 nucleotide sequence: TGTGCCATCAGTGAGTCAGACAGCCAGAATGAAAAACTGTTTTTT. Amino acids: CAISESDSQNEKLFF.